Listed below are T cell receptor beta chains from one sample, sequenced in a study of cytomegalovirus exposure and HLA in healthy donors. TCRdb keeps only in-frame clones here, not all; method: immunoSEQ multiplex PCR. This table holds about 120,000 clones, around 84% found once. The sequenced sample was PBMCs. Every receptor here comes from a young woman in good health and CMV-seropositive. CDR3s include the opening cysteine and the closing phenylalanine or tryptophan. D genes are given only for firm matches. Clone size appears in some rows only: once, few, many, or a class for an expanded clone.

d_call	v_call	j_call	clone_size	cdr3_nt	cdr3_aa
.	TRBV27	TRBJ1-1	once	TGTGCCAGCAGTTCCCGCGAAGCTATGAACACTGAAGCTTTCTTT	CASSSREAMNTEAFF
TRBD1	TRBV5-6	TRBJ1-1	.	TGTGCCAGCAGCTTGGGGTTGGCCCAGGGGGGCACTGAAGCTTTCTTT	CASSLGLAQGGTEAFF
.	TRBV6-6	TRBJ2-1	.	TGTGCCAGCAGTTACTCCCGACAGCACAATGAGCAGTTCTTC	CASSYSRQHNEQFF
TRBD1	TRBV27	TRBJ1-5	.	TGTGCCAGCAGTAGAACAGGGGCAGGCCAGCCCCAGCATTTT	CASSRTGAGQPQHF
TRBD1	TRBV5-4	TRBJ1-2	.	TGTGCCAGCAGCTCCCCTAAAGGGACAGGGGGCGCGCGGAACTATGGCTACACCTTC	CASSSPKGTGGARNYGYTF
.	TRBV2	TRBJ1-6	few	TGTGCCAGCAAGGACTCTTTCCATTCACCCCTCCACTTT	CASKDSFHSPLHF
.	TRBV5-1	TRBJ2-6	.	TGCGCCAGCAGCTTAGGGGATTTCTCTGGGGCCAACGTCCTGACTTTC	CASSLGDFSGANVLTF
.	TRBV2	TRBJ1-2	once	TGTGCCAGCAGTCCGCTAGACAGTAACTATGGCTACACCTTC	CASSPLDSNYGYTF
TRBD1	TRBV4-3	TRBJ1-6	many	TGCGCCAGCAGCCAAACGGGACAGCCTAATTCACCCCTCCACTTT	CASSQTGQPNSPLHF
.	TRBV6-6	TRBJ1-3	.	TGTGCCAGCAGGCCGACAAGCTCTGGAAACACCATATATTTT	CASRPTSSGNTIYF
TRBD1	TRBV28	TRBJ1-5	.	TGTGCCAGCAGCAAAACCAGGGGGAATCAGCCCCAGCATTTT	CASSKTRGNQPQHF
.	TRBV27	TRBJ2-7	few	TGTGCCAGCAGGTTGACAGGTGGGGCATACGAGCAGTACTTC	CASRLTGGAYEQYF
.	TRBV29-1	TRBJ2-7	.	TGCAGCGTCTTCCCGAGGGAGAACGAGCAGTACTTC	CSVFPRENEQYF
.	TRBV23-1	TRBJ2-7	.	TGCGCCAGCAGTCAATCTCTAGACCCTCAAAACGAGCAGTACTTC	CASSQSLDPQNEQYF
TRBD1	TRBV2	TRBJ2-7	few	TGTGCCAGCATTCCGGACAGGGGAATCTCCTACAAGCAGTACTTC	CASIPDRGISYKQYF
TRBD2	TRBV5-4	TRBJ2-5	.	TGTGCCAGCAGCTCGGGACTAGGGGAGGAGACCCAGTACTTC	CASSSGLGEETQYF
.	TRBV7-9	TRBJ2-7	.	TGTTCCAGCAGCTCTGCGACCTACGAGCAGTACTTC	CSSSSATYEQYF
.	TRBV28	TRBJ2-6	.	TGTGCCAGCAGTTTCTCAGGGGCCGGGGCCAACGTCCTGACTTTC	CASSFSGAGANVLTF
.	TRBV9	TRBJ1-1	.	TGTGCCAGCAGCGTAGCTTCTTGGGCAACTAACACTGAAGCTTTCTTT	CASSVASWATNTEAFF
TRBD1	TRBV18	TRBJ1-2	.	TGTGCCAGCTCACCAAGACAGGGCGTAGGCTACACCTTC	CASSPRQGVGYTF
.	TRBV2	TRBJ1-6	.	TGTGCCAGCCGGGTGTTGTCCTATAATTCACCCCTCCACTTT	CASRVLSYNSPLHF
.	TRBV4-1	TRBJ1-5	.	TGCGCCAGCAGCCAATGGAGCCAGCTAAGCAATCAGCCCCAGCATTTT	CASSQWSQLSNQPQHF
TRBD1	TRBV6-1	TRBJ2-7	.	TGTGCCAGCACTCTACAGGGGTGGGAGCAGTACTTC	CASTLQGWEQYF
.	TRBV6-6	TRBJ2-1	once	TGTGCCAGCAGTTATGGTGGGGGGGCGAGTTATGAGCAGTTCTTC	CASSYGGGASYEQFF
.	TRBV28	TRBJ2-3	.	TGTGCCAGCAGTTCCACAGGGATGGGGACAGATACGCAGTATTTT	CASSSTGMGTDTQYF
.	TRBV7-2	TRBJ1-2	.	TGTGCCAGCAGCCCGACAGCTAACTATGGCTACACCTTC	CASSPTANYGYTF
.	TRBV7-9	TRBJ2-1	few	TGTTCCAGCAGCTTAGTGGCGGGGGAGCAGTTCTTC	CSSSLVAGEQFF
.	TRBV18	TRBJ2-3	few	TGTGCCAGCTCAACCCGGCTAGCCGTAATGGGAGATACGCAGTATTTT	CASSTRLAVMGDTQYF
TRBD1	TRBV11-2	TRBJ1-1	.	TGTGCCAGCAGCTTAGACGCAGGGGGCGCTCCTGAAGCTTTCTTT	CASSLDAGGAPEAFF
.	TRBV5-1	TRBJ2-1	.	TGCGCCAGCAGCTCCGGCCAGGGTTCGTTGAGGCAGGGCAATGAGCAGTTCTTC	CASSSGQGSLRQGNEQFF